This TCR beta chain was captured in a study of blood T cells in healthy people across ages. The study's findings and limits: The study could not conclusively compare naive and antigen-experienced cells, given its unsorted PBMCs.

The use of a sample-barcoded 5' primer and a J-beta primer mix characterized a second PCR of about 7 to 12 cycles. MiXCR, run by TCRdb on the 5' RACE reads, gives a single entry per CDR3 protein. This sample has around 1.7 million distinct CDR3 sequences, with about 28% found just once. This clonotype was seen many times. The antigen is not known. Germline V gene data show CDR1 as MDHEN and CDR2 as SYDVKM. The ends were cut back, 2 bases at V and 11 bases at J, with 15 bases in the middle. CDR3 length: 13 residues. The genes are TRBV28 and TRBJ2-5, with D unclear. The sequencing sample was made of blood. The sequence came from a woman aged 25 to 39 in good health. CDR3 in amino acids: CASSLPLATKQYF. As DNA, the CDR3 is TGTGCCAGCAGTTTACCCCTCGCAACTAAGCAGTACTTC.